This T cell receptor (beta chain) is drawn from a study of cytomegalovirus exposure and HLA in healthy donors. General observations from the study: A later analysis reported that several of the most significant clusters appeared to be linked to common viral pathogens, among them Epstein-Barr virus. Rare sequences made up most TCRs, while some public TCRs were found in many donors.

All donors participated as healthy donors of bone marrow. PCR amplification relied on 60 Vbeta primers (plus 13 Jbeta primers). Assay used: immunoSEQ multiplex PCR; TCRdb lists only in-frame clones, some missing. The sample lists about 94,000 clones; less than 10% were seen once. As concerns this clone: Its matching antigen is unknown.

Germline CDR1 and CDR2: WSHSY and SAAADI. J lost 4 bases, V lost 5 bases, and 12 bases had no gene match. The CDR3 has 17 residues. The clonotype originates from a man aged 50 to 59 in good health and CMV-seronegative. The chain is built from TRBV10-2 and TRBJ2-2, with TRBD2 matching 8 bases. The sequenced sample was PBMCs. This CDR3 reads CASSNHVGGASTGELFF. CDR3 coding DNA: TGCGCCAGCAGTAATCACGTCGGGGGGGCGTCCACCGGGGAGCTGTTTTTT.